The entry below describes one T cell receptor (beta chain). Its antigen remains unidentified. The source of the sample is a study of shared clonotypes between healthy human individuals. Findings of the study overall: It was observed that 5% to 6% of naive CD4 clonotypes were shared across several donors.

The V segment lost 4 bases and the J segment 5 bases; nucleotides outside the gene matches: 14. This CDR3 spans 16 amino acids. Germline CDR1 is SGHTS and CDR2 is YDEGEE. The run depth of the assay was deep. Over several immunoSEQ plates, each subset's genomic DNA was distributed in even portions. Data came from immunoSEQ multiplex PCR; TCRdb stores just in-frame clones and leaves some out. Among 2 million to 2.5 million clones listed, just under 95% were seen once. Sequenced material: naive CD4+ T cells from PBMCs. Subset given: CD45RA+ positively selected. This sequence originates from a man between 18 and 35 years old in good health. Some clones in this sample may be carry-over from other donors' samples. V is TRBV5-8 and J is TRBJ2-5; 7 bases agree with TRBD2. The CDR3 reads CASSPLGVPAGETQYF. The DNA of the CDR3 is TGTGCCAGCAGCCCCCTCGGTGTTCCAGCGGGGGAGACCCAGTACTTC.